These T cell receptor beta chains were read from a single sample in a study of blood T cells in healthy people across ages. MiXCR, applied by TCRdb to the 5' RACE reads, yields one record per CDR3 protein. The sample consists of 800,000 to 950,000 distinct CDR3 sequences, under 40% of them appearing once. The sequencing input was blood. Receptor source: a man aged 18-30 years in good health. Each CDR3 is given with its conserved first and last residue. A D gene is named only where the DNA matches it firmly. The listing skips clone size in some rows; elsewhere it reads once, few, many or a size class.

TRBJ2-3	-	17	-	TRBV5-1	TGCGCCAGCAGCCGCTCAGGGGCGCCCGACGGCACAGATACGCAGTATTTT	CASSRSGAPDGTDTQYF
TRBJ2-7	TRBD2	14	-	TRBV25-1	TGTGCCAGCAGTGAGACGGGGGGTAGGGACGAGCAGTACTTC	CASSETGGRDEQYF
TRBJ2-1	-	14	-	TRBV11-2	TGTGCCAGCAGCTCCCCCCGTTCCTACAATGAGCAGTTCTTC	CASSSPRSYNEQFF
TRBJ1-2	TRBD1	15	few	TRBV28	TGTGCCAGCAGTTACCGGGACAGGGATTTGCAGGGCTACACCTTC	CASSYRDRDLQGYTF
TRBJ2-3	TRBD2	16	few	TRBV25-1	TGTGCCAGCAGTGAATCGGGACTAGCGGGGGTAGATACGCAGTATTTT	CASSESGLAGVDTQYF
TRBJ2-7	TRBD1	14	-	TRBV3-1	TGTGCCAGCAGCCAACGGGGACAGGGAGACGAGCAGTACTTC	CASSQRGQGDEQYF
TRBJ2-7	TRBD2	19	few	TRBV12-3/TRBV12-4	TGTGCCAGCAGTTTACGGACTAGCGGGGGGTGGGGCTCCTACAATGAGCAGTACTTC	CASSLRTSGGWGSYNEQYF
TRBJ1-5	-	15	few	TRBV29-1	TGCAGCCCAACCACGGGGCAGTCTTCCAATCAGCCCCAGCATTTT	CSPTTGQSSNQPQHF
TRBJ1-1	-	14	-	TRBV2	TGTGCCAGCAGTGTTGACAAGGGAACCGCTGAAGCTTTCTTT	CASSVDKGTAEAFF
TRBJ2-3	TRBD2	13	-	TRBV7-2	TGTGCCAGCAGACGGGACTACACAGATACGCAGTATTTT	CASRRDYTDTQYF
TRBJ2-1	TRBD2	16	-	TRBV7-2	TGTGCCAGCAGCTTAGCGCAGGGGACTAGCGGGGTTGAGCAGTTCTTC	CASSLAQGTSGVEQFF
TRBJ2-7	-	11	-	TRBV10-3	TGTGCCGTAAAGTTTGGATCCAAGCAGTACTTC	CAVKFGSKQYF
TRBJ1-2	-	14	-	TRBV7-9	TGTGCCAGCAGCTTAGACAGGGAGTCCCATGGCTACACCTTC	CASSLDRESHGYTF
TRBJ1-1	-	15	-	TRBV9	TGTGCCAGCAGCGTAGGAGGAGTCAGGGGCACTGAAGCTTTCTTT	CASSVGGVRGTEAFF
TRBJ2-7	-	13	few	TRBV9	TGTGCCAGCAGCGTCTCGGACACGCCGGAGCAGTACTTC	CASSVSDTPEQYF
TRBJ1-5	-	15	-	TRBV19	TGTGCCAGTAGGAAGGACAGAACAATCGATCAGCCCCAGCATTTT	CASRKDRTIDQPQHF
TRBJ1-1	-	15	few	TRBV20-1	TGCAGTGCTAGTGAGGACAGATTATTGAACACTGAAGCTTTCTTT	CSASEDRLLNTEAFF
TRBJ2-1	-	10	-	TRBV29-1	TGCAGCGCACATGAGGGTGAGCAGTTCTTC	CSAHEGEQFF
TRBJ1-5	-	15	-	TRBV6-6	TGTGCCAGCAGTTACTCAAAACAGAGAGATCAGCCCCAGCATTTT	CASSYSKQRDQPQHF
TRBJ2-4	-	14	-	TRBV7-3	TGTGCCAGCAGCTTAGGAGGAGGGCCGAACATTCAGTACTTC	CASSLGGGPNIQYF
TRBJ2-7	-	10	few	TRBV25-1	TGTGCCAGCACGGAACGCGAGCAGTACTTC	CASTEREQYF
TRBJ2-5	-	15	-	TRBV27	TGTGCCAGCAGTTCCTTCGCGGGGTTCCAAGAGACCCAGTACTTC	CASSSFAGFQETQYF
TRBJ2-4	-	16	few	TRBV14	TGTGCCAGCAGCCCTTCCAGACCGGGATTAGAAAACATTCAGTACTTC	CASSPSRPGLENIQYF
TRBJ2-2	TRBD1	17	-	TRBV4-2	TGTGCCAGCAGCCAAGAGGCCGGGACAGGGGCCACCGGGGAGCTGTTTTTT	CASSQEAGTGATGELFF
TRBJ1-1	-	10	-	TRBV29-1	TGCAGCGTGGGGGGGCGGAAAGCTTTCTTT	CSVGGRKAFF
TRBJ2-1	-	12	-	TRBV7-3	TGTGCCAGCTCGAATTGGGAGAATGAGCAGTTCTTC	CASSNWENEQFF